The 25 T cell receptor beta chains given below trace back to one sample, sequenced in a study of OX40 agonist ivuxolimab in advanced cancers. TCRdb keeps only in-frame clones here, not all; method: immunoSEQ multiplex PCR. This sample has fewer than 65,000 clones, with about 87% found just once. Sequenced here: CD4+ or CD8+ T cells sorted from blood, sampled in a trial of the OX40 agonist ivuxolimab. These receptors were taken from an adult with an advanced solid tumor such as melanoma, head and neck, liver or kidney cancer.

The V gene is TRBV9, the J gene TRBJ1-5, with D perhaps TRBD1 (5 bases). This CDR3 is 14 amino acids long. Germline V gives CDR1 SGDLS, CDR2 YYNGEE. Trimming left V 4 bases short and J 4 bases short, with 12 bases between. In nucleotides, the CDR3 is TGTGCCAGCAGCCGCGACAGATCGAATCAGCCCCAGCATTTT. Amino acids: CASSRDRSNQPQHF. The full variable domain, completed using reference TRBV9 and TRBJ1-5, is DSGVTQTPKHLITATGQRVTLRCSPRSGDLSVYWYQQSLDQGLQFLIQYYNGEERAKGNILERFSAQQFPDLHSELNLSSLELGDSALYFCASSRDRSNQPQHFGDGTRLSIL.

The chain links TRBV7-2 to TRBJ2-7; D may be TRBD2 (6 bases). Trimming pared 1 base from V and 2 bases from J, leaving 12 bases between. In germline, CDR1 is SGHTA, CDR2 FQGNSA. This CDR3 spans 15 amino acids. CDR3 coding DNA: TGTGCCAGCAGCTTAGGGGACTTGGGACCCTACGAGCAGTACTTC. Protein: CASSLGDLGPYEQYF.

The count of this clone is one. The chain combines TRBV11-2 with TRBJ1-5; tentative D call: TRBD1 (5 bases). Deletions cut 1 base from V and 1 base from J, with 11 bases between. Germline CDR1 is SGHAT and CDR2 is FQNNGV. This CDR3 has 16 amino acids. CDR3 region: CASSLAAGTSNQPQHF. CDR3 bases: TGTGCCAGCAGCTTAGCCGCAGGGACCAGCAATCAGCCCCAGCATTTT.

The chain uses TRBV9 and TRBJ2-7; TRBD1 matches 12 bases. CDR1 SGDLS and CDR2 YYNGEE come from the germline V gene. The CDR3 extends over 18 amino acids. V trimming: 4 bases; J trimming: 8 bases; junction bases outside the gene matches: 19. The CDR3 sequence is CASSKGLGVGTGGPQQYF. The CDR3 nucleotides are TGTGCCAGCAGCAAAGGACTGGGGGTTGGGACAGGGGGCCCGCAGCAGTACTTC.

V is TRBV2 and J is TRBJ1-1, with D uncertain. Germline V gene data show CDR1 as SNHLY and CDR2 as FYNNEI. V was shortened by 6 bases and J by 4 bases, with 6 bases between the two germline ends. The CDR3 length is 11 residues. The CDR3 loop is CASREFTEAFF. CDR3 nucleotide sequence: TGTGCCAGCAGGGAATTCACTGAAGCTTTCTTT.

This clone was seen just once. This chain uses TRBV10-3 with TRBJ2-5, with no clear D. This CDR3 has 11 amino acids. CDR1 is ENHRY, CDR2 SYGVKD, per germline. Trimming took off 6 bases at V and 1 base at J, with 3 bases between the two ends. The DNA of the CDR3 is TGTGCCATCAGGGCCCAAGAGACCCAGTACTTC. Translating it yields CAIRAQETQYF.

This clone has a handful of counts. The rearrangement uses TRBV7-9 and TRBJ2-2; 7 bases agree with TRBD1. CDR1 SEHNR and CDR2 FQNEAQ come from the germline V gene (reference sequence). Unmatched junction bases numbered 0, after V lost 1 base and J lost 1 base. The CDR3 covers 15 residues. This chain's CDR3 is CASSLGQGNTGELFF. The DNA for the CDR3 is TGTGCCAGCAGCTTAGGACAGGGGAACACCGGGGAGCTGTTTTTT.

The chain couples TRBV7-3 to TRBJ2-1; D is uncertain. This CDR3 has 13 residues. V lost 4 bases and J lost 0, with 4 bases in between. Germline values: CDR1 SGHTA, CDR2 FQGTGA. The CDR3 loop reads CASSSSSYNEQFF. CDR3 nucleotide sequence: TGTGCCAGCAGCTCTAGCTCCTACAATGAGCAGTTCTTC. Full variable domain (outside the CDR3, taken from reference TRBV7-3 and TRBJ2-1): GAGVSQTPSNKVTEKGKYVELRCDPISGHTALYWYRQSLGQGPEFLIYFQGTGAADDSGLPNDRFFAVRPEGSVSTLKIQRTERGDSAVYLCASSSSSYNEQFFGPGTRLTVL.

In DNA, the CDR3 is TGTGCCAGCAGCTTTAGCCAGCTCGAGTCTGGGGGCTACACCTTC. Protein product: CASSFSQLESGGYTF. The genes are TRBV5-4 and TRBJ1-2; no reliable D call. The ends were cut back, 2 bases at V and 8 bases at J, with 19 bases in the middle. Germline V gene sequence: CDR1 SGHNT, CDR2 YYREEE (reference sequence). The CDR3 covers 15 residues. The whole variable domain, remainder taken from reference TRBV5-4 and TRBJ1-2, is ETGVTQSPTHLIKTRGQQVTLRCSSQSGHNTVSWYQQALGQGPQFIFQYYREEENGRGNFPPRFSGLQFPNYSSELNVNALELDDSALYLCASSFSQLESGGYTFGSGTRLTVV.

The chain has TRBV11-2 and TRBJ2-7; D unclear. In germline, CDR1 is SGHAT, CDR2 FQNNGV. The CDR3 has 15 residues. The ends were cut back, 4 bases at V and 5 bases at J, with 18 bases in the middle. The CDR3 loop reads CASSSEVHPSNEQYF. The CDR3 region has the DNA TGTGCCAGCAGCTCCGAGGTCCACCCGTCGAACGAGCAGTACTTC.

This clone was observed once. V usage is TRBV20-1 and J usage is TRBJ1-2; D unclear. In germline, CDR1 is DFQATT, CDR2 SNEGSKA (reference sequence). The CDR3 has 11 residues. Trimming removed 2 bases at V and 7 bases at J, with 8 bases between. The CDR3 DNA follows: TGCAGTGCTAGATTTAACGGTGGCTACACCTTC. Amino acid sequence: CSARFNGGYTF.

The table lists this clone with a count of one. The rearrangement links TRBV19 to TRBJ2-7, with D tentatively TRBD1 or TRBD2 (6 bases each). Per the germline V gene, CDR1 is LNHDA and CDR2 is SQIVND (reference sequence). There are 14 residues in the CDR3. With 3 bases removed from V and 2 bases from J, the gap between germline ends came to 11 bases. CDR3 sequence (DNA): TGTGCCAGTAGTATGAGGGGGGCCGCCTACGAGCAGTACTTC. Encoded protein: CASSMRGAAYEQYF.

The gene calls are TRBV7-2 and TRBJ2-3; weak D call: TRBD2 (5 bases). Germline V CDR1 and CDR2: SGHTA, FQGNSA. This CDR3 spans 15 amino acids. The V gene lost 3 bases and the J gene lost 2 bases, with 12 bases spanning the gap. CDR3 loop: CASSFSDLLTDTQYF. DNA of the CDR3: TGTGCCAGCAGCTTCTCGGACTTGCTCACAGATACGCAGTATTTT.

The chain employs TRBV4-1 and TRBJ1-6; possibly TRBD1 for D (6 bases). Trimming stripped 4 bases from V and 5 bases from J, with 12 bases between. CDR3 length equals 15 residues. CDR1 and CDR2 (germline): MGHRA, YSYEKL. For the CDR3, the DNA is TGCGCCAGCAGCCCGCCGGACAGAGATAATTCACCCCTCCACTTT. This codes for CASSPPDRDNSPLHF.

V and J are TRBV6-1 and TRBJ2-7, with 8 positions matching TRBD1. Germline trimming cut 6 bases from V and 3 bases from J; bases unmatched to any gene: 10. This CDR3 contains 15 residues. CDR1 is MNHNS, CDR2 SASEGT, per germline. CDR3 loop: CASSLRQGRLYEQYF. The CDR3, as DNA: TGTGCCAGCAGCCTACGACAGGGGCGGCTCTACGAGCAGTACTTC.

The chain recombines TRBV18 with TRBJ2-2, with D perhaps given as TRBD1 or TRBD2 (6 bases each). In germline, CDR1 is KGHSH, CDR2 LQKENI. There are 17 residues in the CDR3. The V end was cut by 0 bases, the J end by 0 bases, with 11 bases between. The CDR3 here is CASSPPRGGSNTGELFF. The CDR3, as DNA: TGTGCCAGCTCACCACCCAGGGGAGGTTCGAACACCGGGGAGCTGTTTTTT.

A few counts support this clone. V usage is TRBV5-1 and J usage is TRBJ2-7, with a tentative D call TRBD1 (6 bases). The V gene's germline CDR1 is SGHRS and CDR2 YFSETQ. The ends were cut back, 0 bases at V and 5 bases at J, with 9 bases in the middle. CDR3 size: 13 residues. The CDR3 reads CASSLGTEHEQYF. The CDR3 nucleotides read TGCGCCAGCAGCTTGGGGACAGAGCACGAGCAGTACTTC. Supplemented by reference TRBV5-1 and TRBJ2-7, the full variable domain reads KAGVTQTPRYLIKTRGQQVTLSCSPISGHRSVSWYQQTPGQGLQFLFEYFSETQRNKGNFPGRFSGRQFSNSRSEMNVSTLELGDSALYLCASSLGTEHEQYFGPGTRLTVT.

This rearrangement joins TRBV28 to TRBJ2-1; D remains unclear. The CDR3 loop spans 11 amino acids. Trimming cost V 7 bases and J 8 bases, with 9 bases left between them. Per germline, CDR1 MDHEN and CDR2 SYDVKM. CDR3: CASTDGYEQFF. The CDR3 coding sequence is TGTGCCAGCACCGATGGGTATGAGCAGTTCTTC.

In its sample, this clone was seen a few times. The rearrangement links TRBV28 to TRBJ1-2; 7 bases are shared with TRBD1. Germline V CDR1 and CDR2: MDHEN, SYDVKM. The CDR3 totals 14 residues. With V trimmed by 6 bases and J by 3 bases, 7 bases remained unmatched. The CDR3 DNA is TGTGCCAGCAGGCGGACAGGTTCCTACTATGGCTACACCTTC. This gives the protein CASRRTGSYYGYTF.

The rearrangement joins TRBV27 to TRBJ2-7, with D maybe TRBD1 (6 bases). Germline lookup yields CDR1 MNHEY and CDR2 SMNVEV (reference sequence). The V end lost 0 bases, the J end lost 12 bases, and 15 bases lay between the germline ends. The CDR3 runs to 13 residues. Here the CDR3 DNA reads TGTGCCAGCAGTTTATCCCCGGACAGAAGGGGGTACTTC. This gives the protein CASSLSPDRRGYF.

This clone showed up just a few times. The chain joins TRBV11-2 to TRBJ1-2; the match to TRBD1 covers 7 bases. CDR3 length: 15 amino acids. Per the germline V gene, CDR1 is SGHAT and CDR2 is FQNNGV. With 3 bases clipped from V and 1 base from J, the junction kept 5 bases outside the gene matches. For the CDR3, the DNA is TGTGCCAGCAGCTTCAGGGGGTCGGATAACTATGGCTACACCTTC. Translation: CASSFRGSDNYGYTF.

This chain links TRBV27 with TRBJ2-7; no reliable D call. V shed 3 bases and J shed 3 bases, with 15 bases lying between them. The germline gives CDR1 MNHEY, CDR2 SMNVEV (reference sequence). This CDR3 is 15 amino acids long. CDR3 sequence: CASSLAVGFYYEQYF. The CDR3 region has the DNA TGTGCCAGCAGTTTGGCAGTCGGCTTTTACTACGAGCAGTACTTC.

This chain uses TRBV2 with TRBJ1-3, with TRBD1 matching 7 bases. V dropped 5 bases and J dropped 0; count of bases not matched to a gene: 13. The V gene's germline CDR1 is SNHLY and CDR2 FYNNEI. The CDR3 spans 18 residues. CDR3 loop: CASSHSFTGENSGNTIYF. For the CDR3, the DNA is TGTGCCAGCAGTCACTCATTCACAGGGGAAAACTCTGGAAACACCATATATTTT.

V gene TRBV7-9 combines with J gene TRBJ1-6; D might be TRBD1 (5 bases). The length of the CDR3 is 14 residues. Germline V gene lookup returns CDR1 SEHNR and CDR2 FQNEAQ (reference sequence). Between the trimmed V and J ends, which lost 5 bases and 7 bases, there was a span of 12 bases. The CDR3 reads CASSARGQNSPLHF. CDR3 bases: TGTGCCAGCAGCGCACGGGGCCAGAATTCACCCCTCCACTTT.

The chain carries TRBV5-6 and TRBJ2-2; 11 bases line up with TRBD2. The V gene's germline CDR1 is SGHDT and CDR2 YYEEEE. The CDR3 contains 16 residues. V trimming: 2 bases; J trimming: 1 base; junction bases outside the gene matches: 1. The CDR3 nucleotides read TGTGCCAGCAGCTTAACTAGCGGGGGGAACACCGGGGAGCTGTTTTTT. Its translation: CASSLTSGGNTGELFF.